The rows below give T cell receptor beta chains drawn from one sample of a study of blood T cell repertoires in COVID-19. Some clones are missing from TCRdb's copy, which holds only in-frame ones; the method was immunoSEQ multiplex PCR. The table has 45,000 to 60,000 clones, over 80% seen once. Sample: peripheral blood. The receptors shown here come from a human donor in a cohort sampled during active COVID-19. Both conserved end residues are part of each CDR3. Each record gives: J gene, V gene, clone size, D gene, CDR3 DNA, CDR3 protein. A D gene is named only where the DNA matches it firmly. The listing skips clone size in some rows; elsewhere it reads once, few, many or a size class.

TRBJ1-2 TRBV3-1/TRBV3-2 NA NA TGTGCCAGCAGCCCGCCCCGGGCTAACTATGGCTACACCTTC CASSPPRANYGYTF
TRBJ2-7 TRBV11-2 NA NA TGTGCCAGCAGCATAACAGGAGTACGCTCCTACGAGCAGTACTTC CASSITGVRSYEQYF
TRBJ1-3 TRBV3-1/TRBV3-2 few NA TGTGCCAGCAGCCCTAACAGGGTTGGGAGCAACACCATATATTTT CASSPNRVGSNTIYF
TRBJ1-2 TRBV19 NA NA TGTGCCAGTAGTAGCACCCGGGATGGAGGCTACACCTTC CASSSTRDGGYTF
TRBJ1-4 TRBV10-1 NA NA TGCGCCAGCGGTTCAGGGATAACGAATGAAAAACTGTTTTTT CASGSGITNEKLFF
TRBJ2-5 TRBV24-1 NA NA TGTGCCACCAGTCGCTCGTTAGCGGCCGGGGAGACCCAGTACTTC CATSRSLAAGETQYF
TRBJ1-6 TRBV5-1 NA NA TGCGCCAGCAGCCCCTGGACGGGCGGGGCCCTCCACTTT CASSPWTGGALHF
TRBJ2-3 TRBV10-3 NA NA TGTGCCATCAGTGAGAGAGGTGACCTCACAGATACGCAGTATTTT CAISERGDLTDTQYF
TRBJ1-1 TRBV10-1 NA NA TGCGCCAGCAGTGAGTCGAGGGTTGCGGCCTTAAGAGCAAGGAACCCCATGAACACTGAAGCTTTCTTT CASSESRVAALRARNPMNTEAFF
TRBJ1-1 TRBV5-1 NA TRBD1 TGCGCCAGCAGCTTGACAGGGGGGAGCGACACTGAAGCTTTCTTT CASSLTGGSDTEAFF
TRBJ1-2 TRBV5-4 few TRBD1 TGTGCCAGCAGCCTTGACCCGGACAGGAGCTACACCTTC CASSLDPDRSYTF
TRBJ1-1 TRBV10-3 NA NA TGTGCCATCAGTGAACAACAGTTGAACACTGAAGCTTTCTTT CAISEQQLNTEAFF
TRBJ1-1 TRBV11-3 NA TRBD1 TGTGCCAGCAGTTCTGGACAGGGGTACGGGAGGACTGAAGCTTTCTTT CASSSGQGYGRTEAFF
TRBJ1-1 TRBV4-1 NA NA TGCGCCAGCAGCCAAGGGCCCTTGAACACTGAAGCTTTCTTT CASSQGPLNTEAFF
TRBJ1-2 TRBV28 NA TRBD1 TGTGCCAGCAGTACAGGGGGCGATAACTATGGCTACACCTTC CASSTGGDNYGYTF
TRBJ2-7 TRBV21-1 NA NA TGTGCCAGCAGCAGGCCATCGGGGCGGGGTTCCTACGAGCAGTACTTC CASSRPSGRGSYEQYF
TRBJ2-5 TRBV18 NA NA TGTGCCGGGGGGACCCAAGAGACCCAGTACTTC CAGGTQETQYF
TRBJ1-2 TRBV7-2 NA NA TGTGCCAGCAGCTTAGTGGAGGGCCGCTATGGCTACACCTTC CASSLVEGRYGYTF
TRBJ1-1 TRBV5-1 few NA TGCGCCAGCACCCCCGGGAGCCAGGCTGAAGCTTTCTTT CASTPGSQAEAFF
TRBJ1-2 TRBV6-5 NA TRBD1 TGTGCCAGCAGTAGGATCGACAGGGTAGGCTACACCTTC CASSRIDRVGYTF
TRBJ1-1 TRBV4-1 NA NA TGCGCCAGCAGCCACAGGGAGAACACTGAAGCTTTCTTT CASSHRENTEAFF
TRBJ1-3 TRBV11-2 NA NA TGTGCCAGCCGGAGGCCCGGCTCTGGAAACACCATATATTTT CASRRPGSGNTIYF
TRBJ2-3 TRBV24-1 NA TRBD2 TGTGCCACCAGGACTAGCGGGGGCACAGATACGCAGTATTTT CATRTSGGTDTQYF
TRBJ2-5 TRBV7-3 few NA TGTGCCAGCAGCCTCGGAGGCTTTTTCGGGGAGACCCAGTACTTC CASSLGGFFGETQYF
TRBJ1-2 TRBV4-2 NA NA TGTGCCAGCAGCCAAGAGGCCCGCAGTATTTACTATGGCTACACCTTC CASSQEARSIYYGYTF
TRBJ1-2 TRBV10-3 NA TRBD1 TGTGCCATCAGTGAGAGGGGGCGCAACTATGGCTACACCTTC CAISERGRNYGYTF
TRBJ2-1 TRBV6-1 NA TRBD1 TGTGCCAGCAGTGAAATCCCGGGACAGGTAAACAATGAGCAGTTCTTC CASSEIPGQVNNEQFF
TRBJ1-5 TRBV18 once NA TGTGCCAGCTCACCACCAGGAGACCCGAGCAATCAGCCCCAGCATTTT CASSPPGDPSNQPQHF
TRBJ1-1 TRBV2 NA NA TGTGCCAGCAGTGTTGACTTGAACACTGAAGCTTTCTTT CASSVDLNTEAFF
TRBJ1-6 TRBV6-5 NA TRBD1 TGTGCCAGCAGTTACTCTGACAGGGGCTCACCCCTCCACTTT CASSYSDRGSPLHF